The 32 T cell receptor beta chains given below trace back to one sample, sequenced in a study of blood T cell repertoires in COVID-19. The repertoire was sequenced with immunoSEQ multiplex PCR; TCRdb's copy has only in-frame clones and lacks some. The sample yields around 250,000 clones, 80% to 90% seen once. Sequencing was done on a sample of PBMCs or T cells enriched from blood (not recorded which). The receptor source for this set is a man between 18 and 35 years old who had recovered from COVID-19.

The CDR3 here is CASSEQGPLAEAFF. The CDR3 bases are TGTGCCAGCAGTGAACAGGGGCCGCTCGCTGAAGCTTTCTTT. The gene calls are TRBV2 and TRBJ1-1, with TRBD1 as a possible D gene (6 bases). This CDR3 region has 14 residues. The V end was cut by 2 bases, the J end by 6 bases, with 13 bases between. Germline-derived CDR1 and CDR2 are SNHLY and FYNNEI.

This chain uses TRBV6-5 with TRBJ2-5; D is undetermined. The CDR3 spans 14 residues. Germline V lookup: CDR1 MNHEY, CDR2 SVGAGI. Trimming cost V 4 bases and J 3 bases, with 12 bases left between them. Here the CDR3 reads CASSWSAGKETQYF. DNA for the CDR3: TGTGCCAGCAGTTGGTCGGCAGGAAAAGAGACCCAGTACTTC.

The sample holds one count of this clone. This chain connects TRBV4-1 to TRBJ2-7; 9 bases map to TRBD2. With V trimmed by 0 bases and J by 3 bases, 6 bases remained unmatched. CDR3 length equals 16 residues. In germline, CDR1 is MGHRA, CDR2 YSYEKL. The CDR3 DNA sequence: TGCGCCAGCAGCCAAGAGGCGCGGGGGGGAATCTACGAGCAGTACTTC. As protein: CASSQEARGGIYEQYF.

The chain is built from TRBV6-5 and TRBJ2-1, with D maybe TRBD2 (5 bases). V lost 8 bases, J lost 11 bases, and 22 bases lay in between. The CDR3 is 14 residues long. Per germline, CDR1 MNHEY and CDR2 SVGAGI. The chain's CDR3 is CASRAGPLNYQQFF. CDR3 nucleotide sequence: TGTGCCAGCCGGGCGGGCCCGTTGAACTATCAGCAGTTCTTC.

V gene TRBV30 combines with J gene TRBJ1-4; 7 bases map to TRBD1. V shed 3 bases, J shed 5 bases, and the junction held 3 bases outside the gene matches. CDR1 and CDR2 from the germline V gene are GTSNPN and SVGIG (reference sequence). The CDR3 spans 13 residues. CDR3 nucleotides: TGTGCCTGGAGCCAGACAGGGAATGAAAAACTGTTTTTT. This encodes CAWSQTGNEKLFF.

This clone was recorded once. The genes are TRBV29-1 and TRBJ1-2; D is possibly TRBD1 (6 bases). The CDR3 length is 11 residues. Trimming took 5 bases from V and 8 from J, leaving 12 bases between them. Germline V gene sequence: CDR1 SQVTM, CDR2 ANQGSEA. This chain's CDR3 is CSVLGGRGYTF. As DNA, the CDR3 is TGCAGCGTTTTGGGGGGGCGCGGCTACACCTTC. The full variable domain, its missing parts supplied by reference TRBV29-1 and TRBJ1-2, is SAVISQKPSRDICQRGTSLTIQCQVDSQVTMMFWYRQQPGQSLTLIATANQGSEATYESGFVIDKFPISRPNLTFSTLTVSNMSPEDSSIYLCSVLGGRGYTFGSGTRLTVV.

This chain uses TRBV12-5 with TRBJ2-2, with D tentatively TRBD1 (6 bases). This CDR3 is built from 18 residues. The V and J ends lost 0 bases and 5 bases respectively, with 19 bases between them. Per the germline V gene, CDR1 is LGHNT and CDR2 is FRNRAP. CDR3 amino acids: CASGLVRRSRGWTGELFF. The CDR3 bases are TGTGCTAGTGGTTTGGTACGTAGGTCCAGGGGCTGGACCGGGGAGCTGTTTTTT.

V is TRBV5-1 and J is TRBJ1-4; tentatively, D is TRBD1 (5 bases). The CDR3 loop spans 16 amino acids. V lost 4 bases to trimming and J lost 3 bases, with 16 bases between them. Germline CDR1 is SGHRS and CDR2 is YFSETQ. The CDR3 here is CASSPLPGGANEKLFF. The CDR3 DNA follows: TGCGCCAGCAGCCCTTTGCCGGGGGGGGCTAATGAAAAACTGTTTTTT.

The rearrangement joins TRBV28 to TRBJ2-1, with D maybe TRBD2 (6 bases). This CDR3 has 16 residues. Looked up from germline, CDR1 is MDHEN and CDR2 is SYDVKM. V dropped 8 bases and J dropped 0 bases, with 17 bases sitting between them. CDR3 coding DNA: TGTGCCAGCTCCCGCGCGGGGTACAGCTCCTACAATGAGCAGTTCTTC. Translation: CASSRAGYSSYNEQFF.

In this sample, this clone turned up a few times. The rearrangement joins TRBV7-8 to TRBJ2-6; D gene uncertain. The length of the CDR3 is 15 residues. The germline V gene encodes CDR1 SGHVS and CDR2 FQNEAQ. V was shortened by 7 bases and J by 0 bases, with 10 bases between the two germline ends. CDR3: CASTLVASGANVLTF. The CDR3 nucleotides are TGTGCCAGCACCCTGGTGGCCTCTGGGGCCAACGTCCTGACTTTC.

The chain couples TRBV7-2 to TRBJ2-5; the match to TRBD2 covers 11 bases. The CDR3 consists of 16 residues. Per germline, CDR1 SGHTA and CDR2 FQGNSA. V was pared by 4 bases and J by 4 bases, with 8 bases of the junction left unmatched. The CDR3 sequence: CASSSDSGGAGETQYF. The CDR3 coding sequence is TGTGCCAGCAGCTCGGATAGCGGGGGGGCGGGAGAGACCCAGTACTTC.

This chain uses TRBV30 with TRBJ1-5; D call uncertain. The germline CDR1 and CDR2 sequences are GTSNPN and SVGIG (reference sequence). This CDR3 region has 13 residues. Trimming left V 1 base short and J 6 bases short, with 10 bases between. CDR3 amino acids: CAWSDGVIQPQHF. CDR3 bases: TGTGCCTGGAGTGACGGGGTGATTCAGCCCCAGCATTTT. The full variable domain, in which reference TRBV30 and TRBJ1-5 provide the parts outside the CDR3, is SQTIHQWPATLVQPVGSPLSLECTVEGTSNPNLYWYRQAAGRGLQLLFYSVGIGQISSEVPQNLSASRPQDRQFILSSKKLLLSDSGFYLCAWSDGVIQPQHFGDGTRLSIL.

The table lists this clone with a count of one. The rearrangement joins TRBV10-3 to TRBJ2-3; possibly TRBD1 for D (5 bases). The CDR3 spans 12 residues. Trimming cost V 7 bases and J 2 bases, with 7 bases left between them. Germline CDR1 reads ENHRY; CDR2 reads SYGVKD. CDR3 DNA: TGTGCCATCACGGACAACACAGATACGCAGTATTTT. This sequence encodes CAITDNTDTQYF.

The chain uses TRBV7-2 and TRBJ2-7, with TRBD1 identical over 7 bases. The CDR3 runs to 15 residues. Germline CDR1 SGHTA, CDR2 FQGNSA. The V and J ends lost 2 bases and 2 bases, in that order; junction bases with no gene match: 6. As DNA, the CDR3 is TGTGCCAGCAGCTTACAGGTACAGGGGCCCTACGAGCAGTACTTC. Translation: CASSLQVQGPYEQYF. Variable domain in full (rest from reference TRBV7-2 and TRBJ2-7): GAGVSQSPSNKVTEKGKDVELRCDPISGHTALYWYRQSLGQGLEFLIYFQGNSAPDKSGLPSDRFSAERTGGSVSTLTIQRTQQEDSAVYLCASSLQVQGPYEQYFGPGTRLTVT.

This clone was detected once. The chain has TRBV19 and TRBJ1-2, with a tentative D call TRBD1 (5 bases). Germline CDR1 LNHDA, CDR2 SQIVND (reference sequence). Deletions cut 6 bases from V and 10 bases from J, with 21 bases between. The CDR3 contains 14 residues. The DNA of the CDR3 is TGTGCCAGTAGCACCTTTCAGGGTTGGGCCCACTACACCTTC. Protein product: CASSTFQGWAHYTF.

V is TRBV7-8 and J is TRBJ2-1; TRBD2 matches 7 bases. Germline V gene sequence: CDR1 SGHVS, CDR2 FQNEAQ. This CDR3 comprises 16 residues. Trimming at V came to 4 bases and at J to 1 base, leaving 7 bases not matched to a gene. The CDR3 spells CASSSTGGFSYNEQFF. Written as DNA, the CDR3 is TGTGCCAGCAGCTCTACGGGGGGTTTTTCCTACAATGAGCAGTTCTTC.

The genes are TRBV7-9 and TRBJ1-4, with D possibly being TRBD1 (5 bases). Germline lookup yields CDR1 SEHNR and CDR2 FQNEAQ (reference sequence). Deletions cut 4 bases from V and 4 bases from J, with 13 bases between. The CDR3 runs to 15 residues. The CDR3: CASSSTTAYNEKLFF. CDR3 DNA: TGTGCCAGCAGCTCAACGACAGCCTATAATGAAAAACTGTTTTTT.

The chain uses TRBV5-1 and TRBJ2-3, with D possibly TRBD2 on 6 matching bases. The CDR3 consists of 15 residues. Germline V gives CDR1 SGHRS, CDR2 YFSETQ. With 2 bases removed from V and 0 bases from J, the gap between germline ends came to 10 bases. CDR3 sequence (DNA): TGCGCCAGCAGCTTTTCGGCGGGGAGCACAGATACGCAGTATTTT. It encodes CASSFSAGSTDTQYF.

The chain recombines TRBV12-3 or TRBV12-4 with TRBJ2-7, with 7 bases matching TRBD2. The CDR3 length is 13 residues. Unmatched junction bases numbered 5, after V lost 3 bases and J lost 6 bases. CDR3 sequence (DNA): TGTGCCAGCAGTTTTCGGGGAGGGTTCGAGCAGTACTTC. The encoded protein is CASSFRGGFEQYF.

This sequence joins TRBV4-1 and TRBJ2-1, with 7 bases that match TRBD1. This CDR3 region has 17 residues. V lost 5 bases and J lost 9; bases outside the gene matches: 19. Germline values: CDR1 MGHRA, CDR2 YSYEKL. CDR3 nucleotide sequence: TGCGCCAGCAGCTACAACCTACAGGGGACCACAGGCGCTGAGCAGTTCTTC. Translating it yields CASSYNLQGTTGAEQFF.

This chain joins TRBV3-1 (or the pseudogene TRBV3-2) and TRBJ1-1; 7 bases match TRBD1. The CDR3 is 15 residues long. The V gene's germline CDR1 is LGHDT and CDR2 YNNKEL (reference sequence). V was pared by 2 bases and J by 8 bases, with 11 bases of the junction left unmatched. CDR3 nucleotide sequence: TGTGCCAGCAGCCAAATAGGTAGGGACAGCGAGGAAGCTTTCTTT. It specifies CASSQIGRDSEEAFF.

V and J are TRBV7-9 and TRBJ1-2, with D possibly being TRBD1 (6 bases). V gave up 5 bases and J gave up 8 bases, with 15 bases separating them. Germline V gene data show CDR1 as SEHNR and CDR2 as FQNEAQ (reference sequence). The CDR3 covers 13 residues. DNA for the CDR3: TGTGCCAGCAGCGCGGTTACAGGGAACGGCTACACCTTC. Translated, it gives CASSAVTGNGYTF. Filled out from reference TRBV7-9 and TRBJ1-2, the complete variable domain reads DTGVSQNPRHKITKRGQNVTFRCDPISEHNRLYWYRQTLGQGPEFLTYFQNEAQLEKSRLLSDRFSAERPKGSFSTLEIQRTEQGDSAMYLCASSAVTGNGYTFGSGTRLTVV.

The V gene is TRBV4-1, the J gene TRBJ1-5; 7 nucleotides line up with TRBD1. V shed 2 bases, J shed 1 base, and the junction held 5 bases outside the gene matches. The length of the CDR3 is 16 residues. The germline gives CDR1 MGHRA, CDR2 YSYEKL. The CDR3 protein is CASSQHGTASNQPQHF. The CDR3 DNA follows: TGCGCCAGCAGCCAACACGGGACAGCCAGCAATCAGCCCCAGCATTTT.

This chain connects TRBV27 to TRBJ2-1; 8 bases agree with TRBD1. The length of the CDR3 is 16 residues. Germline trimming cut 3 bases from V and 6 bases from J; bases unmatched to any gene: 10. The germline gives CDR1 MNHEY, CDR2 SMNVEV (reference sequence). The CDR3 sequence: CASSFHRGTRSNEQFF. CDR3 nucleotides: TGTGCCAGCAGTTTCCACAGGGGGACGCGCTCCAATGAGCAGTTCTTC.

The chain links TRBV2 to TRBJ1-5, with D perhaps TRBD1 (6 bases). CDR1 is SNHLY, CDR2 FYNNEI, per germline. Trimming took off 2 bases at V and 4 bases at J, with 12 bases between the two ends. CDR3 length equals 15 residues. The CDR3 DNA sequence: TGTGCCAGCAGTGAAAGCAGGGGAGGGAATCAGCCCCAGCATTTT. Translating it yields CASSESRGGNQPQHF. The variable domain in full, completed from reference TRBV2 and TRBJ1-5, reads EPEVTQTPSHQVTQMGQEVILRCVPISNHLYFYWYRQILGQKVEFLVSFYNNEISEKSEIFDDQFSVERPDGSNFTLKIRSTKLEDSAMYFCASSESRGGNQPQHFGDGTRLSIL.

This chain uses TRBV7-8 with TRBJ1-5; TRBD1 agrees at 10 bases. The trim removed 7 bases at V and 6 bases at J, leaving 9 bases unmatched. CDR3 length equals 15 residues. In germline, CDR1 is SGHVS, CDR2 FQNEAQ. The CDR3 sequence is CASTPTGGIRQPQHF. CDR3 sequence (DNA): TGTGCCAGCACCCCGACAGGGGGCATACGTCAGCCCCAGCATTTT.

The chain combines TRBV7-6 with TRBJ2-7; TRBD1 agrees at 8 bases. The germline V gene encodes CDR1 SGHVS and CDR2 FNYEAQ. V was clipped by 5 bases and J by 2 bases; unmatched bases: 11. This CDR3 has 16 residues. The CDR3, as DNA: TGTGCCAGCAGCCCTCTCTCATGGGACAGGACCTACGAGCAGTACTTC. Protein: CASSPLSWDRTYEQYF.

The chain links TRBV7-2 to TRBJ2-7; D remains unclear. V was pared by 5 bases and J by 0 bases, with 8 bases between. The CDR3 spans 13 residues. Germline V gene lookup returns CDR1 SGHTA and CDR2 FQGNSA. The CDR3 DNA sequence: TGTGCCAGCAGCATTAGCTACTCCTACGAGCAGTACTTC. Its protein product is CASSISYSYEQYF.

The chain links TRBV6-5 to TRBJ1-4; 8 bases fit TRBD1. V lost 6 bases, J lost 11 bases, and 5 bases stayed unmatched. The length of the CDR3 is 12 residues. Germline CDR1 reads MNHEY; CDR2 reads SVGAGI. The CDR3 nucleotides read TGTGCCAGCAGGGACAGGGCTGGGAAACTGTTTTTT. This gives the protein CASRDRAGKLFF.

The V and J genes are TRBV19 and TRBJ1-5; D not resolved. Trimming pared 2 bases from V and 0 bases from J, leaving 11 bases between. Germline CDR1 and CDR2: LNHDA and SQIVND (reference sequence). The CDR3 spans 16 residues. The CDR3 loop is CASSIKTAYSNQPQHF. In DNA, the CDR3 is TGTGCCAGTAGTATAAAAACAGCTTATAGCAATCAGCCCCAGCATTTT.

This rearrangement joins TRBV12-3 or TRBV12-4 to TRBJ2-3, with unresolved D. Trimming removed 5 bases from V and 4 bases from J, with 7 bases in between. This CDR3 contains 12 residues. The CDR3 loop reads CASSPNADTQYF. The CDR3 nucleotides read TGTGCCAGCAGTCCAAATGCAGATACGCAGTATTTT.

The chain links TRBV4-1 to TRBJ2-3; the match to TRBD1 covers 9 bases. CDR3 size: 16 residues. Germline trimming cut 2 bases from V and 2 bases from J; bases unmatched to any gene: 5. CDR1 and CDR2 from the germline V gene are MGHRA and YSYEKL. The DNA of the CDR3 is TGCGCCAGCAGCCAATGGGGACAGGGCCCCACAGATACGCAGTATTTT. It specifies CASSQWGQGPTDTQYF.